This T cell receptor beta chain was sequenced in a study of OX40 agonist ivuxolimab in advanced cancers. General observations from the study: The work left the antigen specificity of expanded peripheral T cells undetermined. The mean number of expanded clones was higher in CD8+ T cells than in CD4+.

The CDR3 is made up of 13 amino acids. Between the trimmed V and J ends, which lost 8 bases and 2 bases, there was a span of 13 bases. Germline CDR1 reads SNHLY; CDR2 reads FYNNEI. About this clone: Its target is unknown.

Libraries were prepared by immunoSEQ multiplex PCR; TCRdb keeps only in-frame clonotypes and omits some of them. This sample carries fewer than 50,000 clones, about three quarters of them seen once, and the ten largest clones take more than 9%. The sequence derives from an adult with an advanced solid tumor such as melanoma, head and neck, liver or kidney cancer. Specimen: CD4+ or CD8+ T cells sorted from blood, collected in a trial of the OX40 agonist ivuxolimab. The J gene is TRBJ2-7, the V gene TRBV2, with D tentatively TRBD1 or TRBD2 (5 bases each). The CDR3 nucleotides are TGTGCCAGCGGGGGAACCGCCACCTACGAGCAGTACTTC. It encodes CASGGTATYEQYF. Full variable domain (remainder filled in from reference TRBV2 and TRBJ2-7): EPEVTQTPSHQVTQMGQEVILRCVPISNHLYFYWYRQILGQKVEFLVSFYNNEISEKSEIFDDQFSVERPDGSNFTLKIRSTKLEDSAMYFCASGGTATYEQYFGPGTRLTVT.